The 30 T cell receptor beta chains in this list originate from one sample, sequenced in a study of blood T cell repertoires in COVID-19. Method: immunoSEQ multiplex PCR; TCRdb's copy keeps in-frame clones and lacks some. The sample lists 130,000 or so clones, over 75% seen once, with roughly 2.1% in the top ten. The sequenced material came from peripheral blood. The receptors stem from a man between 65 and 85 years old with active COVID-19.

V and J are TRBV5-4 and TRBJ2-1; D call uncertain. The germline V and J ends were trimmed by 0 bases and 8 bases, with 12 bases remaining between them. Germline lookup yields CDR1 SGHNT and CDR2 YYREEE (reference sequence). This CDR3 has 14 amino acids. The CDR3 loop reads CASSLGIGIDEQFF. The CDR3 DNA reads as TGTGCCAGCAGCTTGGGCATCGGTATCGATGAGCAGTTCTTC. Using reference TRBV5-4 and TRBJ2-1 for the parts outside the CDR3, the full variable domain is ETGVTQSPTHLIKTRGQQVTLRCSSQSGHNTVSWYQQALGQGPQFIFQYYREEENGRGNFPPRFSGLQFPNYSSELNVNALELDDSALYLCASSLGIGIDEQFFGPGTRLTVL.

This clone was detected only once. The CDR3 DNA is TGTGCCAGCAGCCCAGGGACAGGGGGAACCTACGAGCAGTACTTC. It specifies CASSPGTGGTYEQYF. The chain couples TRBV9 to TRBJ2-7; 11 bases are a match to TRBD1. This CDR3 is 15 amino acids long. The V gene end was trimmed by 4 bases and the J gene end by 2 bases; junction bases not matched to a gene: 5. Germline V gene lookup returns CDR1 SGDLS and CDR2 YYNGEE.

The chain carries TRBV15 and TRBJ1-3; 8 bases agree with TRBD1. The CDR3 is 14 amino acids. Germline CDR1 is LNHNV and CDR2 is YYDKDF (reference sequence). V lost 3 bases to trimming and J lost 6 bases; unmatched junction nucleotides: 4. The chain's CDR3 is CATSSPGQANTIYF. Written as DNA, the CDR3 is TGTGCCACCAGCAGCCCGGGACAGGCAAACACCATATATTTT.

The chain employs TRBV7-2 and TRBJ2-3, with D perhaps TRBD2 (6 bases). This CDR3 has 15 residues. With 0 bases removed from V and 0 bases from J, the gap between germline ends came to 7 bases. Germline V gene lookup returns CDR1 SGHTA and CDR2 FQGNSA. CDR3: CASSLAGTSTDTQYF. Here the CDR3 DNA reads TGTGCCAGCAGCTTAGCGGGGACTAGCACAGATACGCAGTATTTT.

This chain links TRBV6-5 with TRBJ1-4, with TRBD1 as a possible D gene (6 bases). In germline, CDR1 is MNHEY, CDR2 SVGAGI. Trimming took off 6 bases at V and 7 bases at J, with 18 bases between the two ends. The CDR3 totals 15 residues. CDR3 coding DNA: TGTGCCAGCAGAGATACAGGGTATCAGGGTGAAAAACTGTTTTTT. Residues: CASRDTGYQGEKLFF.

This chain links TRBV28 with TRBJ2-7, with D uncertain. Germline V lookup: CDR1 MDHEN, CDR2 SYDVKM. Trimming took off 5 bases at V and 2 bases at J, with 10 bases between the two ends. The CDR3 totals 13 residues. CDR3 sequence: CASSPRVPYEQYF. In DNA form, the CDR3 reads TGTGCCAGCAGTCCCCGGGTTCCCTACGAGCAGTACTTC.

This clone has only one observation. For the CDR3, the DNA is TGTGCCAGTAGTATAGAGGACAGGGGCACTGAAGCTTTCTTT. As protein: CASSIEDRGTEAFF. The chain combines TRBV19 with TRBJ1-1; 9 bases match TRBD1. The CDR3 is 14 residues long. J gave up 4 bases and V 0 bases, and 0 bases lay outside the gene matches. Germline V gene data show CDR1 as LNHDA and CDR2 as SQIVND (reference sequence).

This chain connects TRBV30 to TRBJ2-3; a possible D gene is TRBD1 (5 bases). The germline CDR1 and CDR2 sequences are GTSNPN and SVGIG (reference sequence). CDR3 length equals 13 residues. Trimming cost V 0 bases and J 1 base, with 5 bases left between them. The CDR3 protein is CAWSVGGTDTQYF. CDR3 bases: TGTGCCTGGAGTGTAGGGGGCACAGATACGCAGTATTTT.

The gene calls are TRBV27 and TRBJ2-7; 7 positions match TRBD1. The CDR3 spans 13 residues. Trimming took 2 bases from V and 2 from J; bases not matched to a gene: 0. The germline V gene has CDR1 MNHEY and CDR2 SMNVEV (reference sequence). CDR3 nucleotide sequence: TGTGCCAGCAGTTTAGGGACAGCCTACGAGCAGTACTTC. This codes for CASSLGTAYEQYF.

This chain uses TRBV23-1 with TRBJ1-1, with 12 bases fitting TRBD1. TRBV23-1 is an ORF, and what it does is uncertain. The J segment lost 3 bases and the V segment lost 4 bases, leaving 12 bases of the junction unmatched. This CDR3 is built from 18 residues. The CDR3 DNA follows: TGCGCCAGCAGTCTCGACCGGGACAGGGGGCTCTCCCACACTGAAGCTTTCTTT. Amino acids: CASSLDRDRGLSHTEAFF.

The gene calls are TRBV18 and TRBJ1-2, with D maybe TRBD1 (5 bases). The CDR3 runs to 18 residues. Germline assignment: CDR1 KGHSH and CDR2 LQKENI. Trimming removed 3 bases at V and 8 bases at J, with 28 bases between. CDR3 sequence reads: CASSPTLVQDTLNVGYTF. The CDR3 DNA follows: TGTGCCAGCTCACCGACCTTGGTACAGGACACACTAAACGTAGGCTACACCTTC.

The rearrangement joins TRBV19 to TRBJ2-5; 8 nucleotides align to TRBD1. Per germline, CDR1 LNHDA and CDR2 SQIVND (reference sequence). The V gene end was trimmed by 5 bases and the J gene end by 5 bases; junction bases not matched to a gene: 4. This CDR3 spans 13 amino acids. For the CDR3, the DNA is TGTGCCAGTAGTTTACAGGGGGACGAGACCCAGTACTTC. Residues: CASSLQGDETQYF.

The chain recombines TRBV24-1 with TRBJ2-5, with D tentatively TRBD1 (6 bases). This CDR3 is 15 amino acids long. Germline V gene data show CDR1 as KGHDR and CDR2 as SFDVKD. V was cut by 4 bases and J by 4 bases, with 15 bases left in between. In nucleotides, the CDR3 is TGTGCCACCAGTGAGGGACAACGGACTGCAGAGACCCAGTACTTC. Protein product: CATSEGQRTAETQYF.

Notes on this clone: Mismatch with germline at one junction end may stem from a read error. The rearrangement links TRBV11-2 to TRBJ2-7; possible D gene TRBD2, 6 bases. The CDR3 sequence is 13 residues long. Germline V lookup: CDR1 SGHAT, CDR2 FQNNGV. This chain's CDR3 is CASSLAESYEQYF. The DNA for the CDR3 is TGTGCCAGCAGTTTAGCGGAGAGCTACGAGCAGTACTTC.

V usage is TRBV7-7 and J usage is TRBJ2-4; TRBD2 might be the D (7 bases). CDR1 and CDR2 from the germline V gene are SSHAT and FNYEAQ (reference sequence). The length of the CDR3 is 16 residues. Trimming removed 7 bases from V and 2 bases from J, with 18 bases in between. The CDR3 sequence is CASTKGGGGTKNIQYF. In nucleotides, the CDR3 is TGTGCCAGCACCAAAGGGGGGGGAGGGACCAAAAACATTCAGTACTTC.

This clone was seen a few times. The chain has TRBV4-2 and TRBJ1-6, with D possibly being TRBD1 (6 bases). This CDR3 has 14 residues. Germline V gene lookup returns CDR1 LGHNA and CDR2 YNFKEQ. Trimming removed 2 bases at V and 5 bases at J, with 7 bases between. Written as DNA, the CDR3 is TGTGCCAGCAGCCAAAGGACAGATAATTCACCCCTCCACTTT. Encoded protein: CASSQRTDNSPLHF.

CDR3 loop: CASSYSTGGRTDTQYF. DNA of the CDR3: TGTGCCAGCAGTTACTCGACGGGAGGACGCACAGATACGCAGTATTTT. The chain carries TRBV6-5 and TRBJ2-3; 7 bases agree with TRBD2. J gave up 1 base and V 0 bases, and 4 bases lay outside the gene matches. Germline V gene lookup returns CDR1 MNHEY and CDR2 SVGAGI. The CDR3 loop spans 16 amino acids.

This clone was recorded once. CDR3 DNA: TGTGCCAGCAGCGTTGCAGCTGGGAGGGCGTTTCAAGAGACCCAGTACTTC. Translated, it gives CASSVAAGRAFQETQYF. The J gene is TRBJ2-5, the V gene TRBV9, with TRBD2 matching over 7 bases. CDR3 length equals 17 residues. Germline CDR1 and CDR2: SGDLS and YYNGEE. The junction had 12 bases not matched to a gene; V was cut back by 2 bases and J by 2 bases.

The J gene is TRBJ2-1, the V gene TRBV2, with a possible D match to TRBD2 (6 bases). The CDR3 extends over 15 amino acids. Germline CDR1 is SNHLY and CDR2 is FYNNEI. The ends were cut back, 5 bases at V and 2 bases at J, with 13 bases in the middle. The CDR3 is CASSSTGVAYNEQFF. The CDR3 bases are TGTGCCAGCAGTTCCACGGGAGTAGCCTACAATGAGCAGTTCTTC.

The chain joins TRBV5-6 to TRBJ2-1; 11 bases align to TRBD2. CDR3 size: 15 residues. The germline CDR1 and CDR2 sequences are SGHDT and YYEEEE. The junction had 8 bases not matched to a gene; V was cut back by 3 bases and J by 9 bases. The CDR3 coding sequence is TGTGCCAGCAGCTCCCCGGGACTAGCGGTCTTTGAGCAGTTCTTC. Protein: CASSSPGLAVFEQFF.

The genes are TRBV11-2 and TRBJ2-5; weak D call: TRBD1 (7 bases). V was pared by 6 bases and J by 1 base, with 18 bases between. This CDR3 contains 16 residues. The germline V gene has CDR1 SGHAT and CDR2 FQNNGV. The CDR3 coding sequence is TGTGCCAGCAGGAGTGTGGGCAGGGGGGTCCAAGAGACCCAGTACTTC. Its protein is CASRSVGRGVQETQYF.

The V gene is TRBV28, the J gene TRBJ1-5; 11 bases match TRBD1. The V and J ends lost 6 bases and 5 bases, in that order; junction bases with no gene match: 3. The CDR3 is made up of 14 amino acids. Germline CDR1 MDHEN, CDR2 SYDVKM. The CDR3 region is CASREGQGDQPQHF. In DNA form, the CDR3 reads TGTGCCAGCAGGGAGGGACAGGGGGATCAGCCCCAGCATTTT.

This clone was observed a handful of times. The V and J genes are TRBV10-1 and TRBJ2-7; D is unclear. The germline V gene encodes CDR1 WNHNN and CDR2 SYGVQD (reference sequence). Between the trimmed V and J ends, which lost 4 bases and 5 bases, there was a span of 12 bases. The CDR3 is 13 amino acids. The CDR3 sequence is CASSALRSNEQYF. CDR3 bases: TGCGCCAGCAGTGCCCTCAGATCCAACGAGCAGTACTTC.

The chain carries TRBV13 and TRBJ1-2; D gene unclear. This CDR3 spans 13 amino acids. Germline CDR1 PRHDT, CDR2 FYEKMQ (reference sequence). V lost 5 bases and J lost 13, with 20 bases in between. Here the CDR3 DNA reads TGTGCCAGCAGCGGAGTCGGACGGAGGTCGGCCACCTTC. Its protein product is CASSGVGRRSATF.

The chain employs TRBV9 and TRBJ2-1; 10 bases line up with TRBD2. V was clipped by 4 bases and J by 2 bases; unmatched bases: 3. Germline V CDR1 and CDR2: SGDLS, YYNGEE. The CDR3 spans 15 residues. CDR3 amino acids: CASSPLAGPYNEQFF. The DNA of the CDR3 is TGTGCCAGCAGCCCACTAGCGGGACCCTACAATGAGCAGTTCTTC.

This clone has just one count. This chain joins TRBV13 and TRBJ2-1; D call uncertain. The V end lost 5 bases, the J end lost 0 bases, and 14 bases lay between the germline ends. Germline CDR1 PRHDT, CDR2 FYEKMQ (reference sequence). The CDR3 covers 16 residues. DNA of the CDR3: TGTGCCAGCAGCCAGTCAGGATTTAGCTCCTACAATGAGCAGTTCTTC. Protein product: CASSQSGFSSYNEQFF.

The V call is TRBV9, the J call TRBJ1-2; D might be TRBD1 (6 bases). Germline lookup yields CDR1 SGDLS and CDR2 YYNGEE. This CDR3 region has 12 residues. With 4 bases removed from V and 5 bases from J, the gap between germline ends came to 9 bases. CDR3 DNA: TGTGCCAGCAGCAGTCAGGGGTATGGCTACACCTTC. Translation gives CASSSQGYGYTF. Looking up the rest from reference TRBV9 and TRBJ1-2 gives the full variable domain: DSGVTQTPKHLITATGQRVTLRCSPRSGDLSVYWYQQSLDQGLQFLIQYYNGEERAKGNILERFSAQQFPDLHSELNLSSLELGDSALYFCASSSQGYGYTFGSGTRLTVV.

Only one count was recorded for this clone. The J gene is TRBJ2-3, the V gene TRBV6-6; D is perhaps TRBD1 (5 bases). The CDR3 covers 12 residues. Looked up from germline, CDR1 is MNHNY and CDR2 is SVGAGI (reference sequence). The V gene lost 7 bases and the J gene lost 0 bases, with 5 bases spanning the gap. CDR3 coding DNA: TGTGCCAGCAAGGGGAGCACAGATACGCAGTATTTT. Amino acid sequence: CASKGSTDTQYF.

The rearrangement links TRBV6-5 to TRBJ2-3; D perhaps matches TRBD1 (5 bases). The germline V gene has CDR1 MNHEY and CDR2 SVGAGI. This CDR3 region has 13 residues. Trimming shortened V by 8 bases and J by 2 bases, and 11 bases separated the two germline ends. Written as DNA, the CDR3 is TGTGCCAGCGGGGCGTCTTCCACAGATACGCAGTATTTT. It translates to CASGASSTDTQYF.

The rearrangement joins TRBV6-6 to TRBJ2-3; 8 bases agree with TRBD2. CDR1 MNHNY and CDR2 SVGAGI come from the germline V gene (reference sequence). The CDR3 has 13 residues. Losses at the gene ends were 6 bases for V and 4 bases for J; bases not matched to a gene: 3. DNA for the CDR3: TGTGCCAGCAGCGGACTAGCCGCAGATACGCAGTATTTT. Translation gives CASSGLAADTQYF.